The clone carrying this T cell receptor (beta chain) was seen just once. Per the authors' pipeline: Using reference gene primer amplification, nucleated cell counts were estimated. Sequencing used immunoSEQ multiplex PCR; TCRdb keeps in-frame clones, though not all of them. The DNA gave D and trimming, while V, J and clone size come from that table. The profile shows 95,000 to 150,000 clones, over 75% of them singletons. The data stem from a study of blood T cell repertoires in COVID-19. About the research overall: The samples span acute and convalescent COVID-19 from the United States, Italy and Spain. T cells, B-cell-depleted T cells, or PBMCs provided the cDNA or gDNA that served as material.

Germline V gene lookup returns CDR1 GTSNPN and CDR2 SVGIG (reference sequence). With V trimmed by 0 bases and J by 4 bases, 1 base remained unmatched. This CDR3 is built from 14 residues. The sample consisted of peripheral blood. The clonotype comes from a man in his 60s with active or convalescent COVID-19. The chain carries TRBV30 and TRBJ1-1; 11 bases agree with TRBD1. The CDR3 sequence is CAWSVGTGGTEAFF. The CDR3, as DNA: TGTGCCTGGAGTGTAGGGACAGGGGGCACTGAAGCTTTCTTT.